A single sample gave rise to the 22 T cell receptor beta chains below, sequenced in a study of blood T cell repertoires in COVID-19 (dated by TCRdb to between 2020 and 2021). Libraries were made using the immunoSEQ multiplex PCR assay. The source is immuneACCESS, and TCRdb retained only in-frame sequences with V and J called. Part of the clones is not carried over; for the studies checked, unresolved V genes explain less than half of this, and the remainder is unexplained. In this sample the table shows 200,000 to 250,000 clones, 86% of which occur a single time. In total, the top ten clones hold less than 8% of the sample. Sequencing was done on a sample of peripheral blood. These receptors were taken from a man in his 60s with acute or convalescent COVID-19.

The chain combines TRBV6-5 with TRBJ2-7, with D possibly TRBD1 on 7 matching bases. Germline V lookup: CDR1 MNHEY, CDR2 SVGAGI. The CDR3 is made up of 14 amino acids. V lost 6 bases to trimming and J lost 7 bases, with 19 bases between them. The DNA for the CDR3 is TGTGCCAGCAGCCCCCAGGGGGGAGGAAGGGAGCAGTACTTC. It is translated as CASSPQGGGREQYF.

This rearrangement joins TRBV6-6 to TRBJ2-7; TRBD2 matches 9 bases. Trimming cost V 7 bases and J 3 bases; bases outside gene matches: 7. The CDR3 consists of 14 residues. Germline CDR1 reads MNHNY; CDR2 reads SVGAGI (reference sequence). This chain's CDR3 is CASNRAGGRYEQYF. The CDR3 DNA reads TGTGCCAGCAACCGAGCGGGAGGTCGCTACGAGCAGTACTTC.

V and J are TRBV24-1 and TRBJ2-7; no definite D call. V was pared by 3 bases and J by 6 bases, with 8 bases between. Germline CDR1 is KGHDR and CDR2 is SFDVKD. The CDR3 sequence is 12 residues long. In DNA, the CDR3 is TGTGCCACCAGTGATGATAGTAGCGAGCAGTACTTC. Translating gives CATSDDSSEQYF.

The chain has TRBV6-5 and TRBJ1-2, with D possibly matching TRBD1 (6 bases). The CDR3 has 16 amino acids. The V gene's germline CDR1 is MNHEY and CDR2 SVGAGI. Between the trimmed V and J ends, which lost 4 bases and 2 bases, there was a span of 17 bases. DNA of the CDR3: TGTGCCAGCAGTTCACCCCGACAGGACGGAAACTATGGCTACACCTTC. It yields the protein CASSSPRQDGNYGYTF.

The CDR3 DNA follows: TGTGCCTGGAGCCAACAGAGCACTGAAGCTTTCTTT. Translation gives CAWSQQSTEAFF. This rearrangement joins TRBV30 to TRBJ1-1, with unresolved D. The CDR3 sequence is 12 residues long. Germline V gene data show CDR1 as GTSNPN and CDR2 as SVGIG (reference sequence). V gave up 3 bases and J gave up 4 bases, with 9 bases separating them.

V is TRBV5-8 and J is TRBJ2-7, with TRBD1 matching 8 bases. The length of the CDR3 is 12 residues. Trimming at V came to 5 bases and at J to 9 bases, leaving 7 bases not matched to a gene. The germline V gene encodes CDR1 SGHTS and CDR2 YDEGEE. The CDR3 reads CASSLNTGGQYF. CDR3 DNA sequence: TGTGCCAGCAGTCTTAATACAGGGGGGCAGTACTTC. The variable domain in full, completed from reference TRBV5-8 and TRBJ2-7, reads EAGVTQSPTHLIKTRGQQATLRCSPISGHTSVYWYQQALGLGLQFLLWYDEGEERNRGNFPPRFSGRQFPNYSSELNVNALELEDSALYLCASSLNTGGQYFGPGTRLTVT.

The chain is built from TRBV9 and TRBJ2-3, with 7 nucleotides matching TRBD1. V was clipped by 2 bases and J by 1 base; unmatched bases: 7. Germline V gene sequence: CDR1 SGDLS, CDR2 YYNGEE. CDR3 length equals 16 residues. The CDR3 loop is CASSVHRGSRTDTQYF. The CDR3 coding sequence is TGTGCCAGCAGCGTCCACAGGGGTTCACGCACAGATACGCAGTATTTT.

This sequence joins TRBV11-1 and TRBJ2-1; D gene unclear. V lost 1 base, J lost 5 bases, and 9 bases lay in between. Germline V lookup: CDR1 SGHAT, CDR2 FQDESV (reference sequence). The CDR3 is 14 residues long. Here the CDR3 reads CASSLDRLDNEQFF. The CDR3 coding sequence is TGTGCCAGCAGCTTAGATAGGCTAGACAATGAGCAGTTCTTC.

The rearrangement joins TRBV28 to TRBJ2-5, with 9 bases matching TRBD2. CDR1 MDHEN and CDR2 SYDVKM come from the germline V gene. V was pared by 7 bases and J by 4 bases, with 13 bases of the junction left unmatched. The CDR3 spans 16 residues. Here the CDR3 reads CASTPLGGRVTETQYF. CDR3 bases: TGTGCCAGCACCCCCCTGGGCGGGAGGGTAACAGAGACCCAGTACTTC. Full variable domain (remainder filled in from reference TRBV28 and TRBJ2-5): DVKVTQSSRYLVKRTGEKVFLECVQDMDHENMFWYRQDPGLGLRLIYFSYDVKMKEKGDIPEGYSVSREKKERFSLILESASTNQTSMYLCASTPLGGRVTETQYFGPGTRLLVL.

V usage is TRBV9 and J usage is TRBJ2-7; TRBD1 agrees at 10 bases. Germline V gene sequence: CDR1 SGDLS, CDR2 YYNGEE. The J segment lost 4 bases and the V segment lost 3 bases, leaving 10 bases of the junction unmatched. The CDR3 has 16 amino acids. The DNA of the CDR3 is TGTGCCAGCAGCGCCGGTAAGACAGGGGGCATGTACGAGCAGTACTTC. It specifies CASSAGKTGGMYEQYF.

The chain is built from TRBV27 and TRBJ1-1; D possibly corresponds to TRBD1 (5 bases). This CDR3 comprises 13 residues. The germline V gene encodes CDR1 MNHEY and CDR2 SMNVEV (reference sequence). Deletions cut 3 bases from V and 4 bases from J, with 9 bases between. CDR3 protein: CASSFGRVTEAFF. For the CDR3, the DNA is TGTGCCAGCAGTTTCGGCAGGGTCACTGAAGCTTTCTTT.

This rearrangement joins TRBV7-2 to TRBJ2-7; D is possibly TRBD2 (5 bases). The CDR3 extends over 14 amino acids. Germline CDR1 and CDR2: SGHTA and FQGNSA. V lost 2 bases, J lost 4 bases, and 12 bases lay in between. The CDR3 DNA sequence: TGTGCCAGCAGCTTAAATGCGGGCGAATACGAGCAGTACTTC. Its protein product is CASSLNAGEYEQYF.

This sequence joins TRBV28 and TRBJ1-3, with a weak D call TRBD1 (6 bases). Trimming left V 6 bases short and J 4 bases short, with 13 bases between. The length of the CDR3 is 14 residues. From germline, CDR1 is MDHEN and CDR2 SYDVKM. The chain's CDR3 is CASRQQGAGNTIYF. Written as DNA, the CDR3 is TGTGCCAGCAGACAACAGGGCGCGGGAAACACCATATATTTT.

This chain connects TRBV28 to TRBJ2-7, with TRBD2 matching over 8 bases. The length of the CDR3 is 15 residues. Trimming cost V 4 bases and J 3 bases; bases outside gene matches: 8. Germline CDR1 reads MDHEN; CDR2 reads SYDVKM. The CDR3 loop is CASSSISGMNYEQYF. In DNA, the CDR3 is TGTGCCAGCAGTTCCATTAGCGGGATGAACTACGAGCAGTACTTC.

The rearrangement links TRBV24-1 to TRBJ2-2; 7 bases agree with TRBD2. With V trimmed by 7 bases and J by 6 bases, 1 base remained unmatched. Germline CDR1 is KGHDR and CDR2 is SFDVKD. This CDR3 contains 12 residues. CDR3 in amino acids: CATSREAGELFF. Written as DNA, the CDR3 is TGTGCCACCAGCCGGGAGGCCGGGGAGCTGTTTTTT.

J is TRBJ1-2 and V is TRBV29-1, with a tentative D call TRBD1 (5 bases). The CDR3 runs 13 residues. The V and J ends lost 0 bases and 4 bases respectively, with 9 bases between them. CDR1 and CDR2 (germline): SQVTM, ANQGSEA. CDR3 amino acids: CSVEDRVTYGYTF. The CDR3 DNA reads as TGCAGCGTTGAAGACAGGGTAACCTATGGCTACACCTTC.

Here the CDR3 reads CSAGTGPFGAFF. The CDR3 DNA is TGCAGCGCTGGAACCGGTCCATTCGGGGCTTTCTTT. The rearrangement links TRBV29-1 to TRBJ1-1; unclear D gene. The CDR3 runs 12 residues. Between the trimmed V and J ends, which lost 7 bases and 11 bases, there was a span of 20 bases. Germline loops: CDR1 SQVTM, CDR2 ANQGSEA. The entire variable domain, with the rest obtained from reference TRBV29-1 and TRBJ1-1, is as follows: SAVISQKPSRDICQRGTSLTIQCQVDSQVTMMFWYRQQPGQSLTLIATANQGSEATYESGFVIDKFPISRPNLTFSTLTVSNMSPEDSSIYLCSAGTGPFGAFFGQGTRLTVV.

The J gene is TRBJ2-3, the V gene TRBV4-1; D might be TRBD1 (6 bases). The V end was cut by 1 base, the J end by 2 bases, with 22 bases between. The CDR3 contains 19 residues. Germline-derived CDR1 and CDR2 are MGHRA and YSYEKL. The CDR3 spells CASSQGGSTGPSPTDTQYF. As DNA, the CDR3 is TGCGCCAGCAGCCAAGGGGGATCGACAGGACCCTCTCCCACAGATACGCAGTATTTT.

As regards this clone: Different DNA sequences within this sample yield the same CDR3. J is TRBJ2-1 and V is TRBV19; a possible D gene is TRBD2 (6 bases). CDR3 length: 15 residues. Trimming pared 5 bases from V and 1 base from J, leaving 12 bases between. The germline CDR1 and CDR2 sequences are LNHDA and SQIVND (reference sequence). CDR3 in amino acids: CASSPLAPSYNEQFF. The CDR3 DNA sequence: TGTGCCAGTAGTCCTCTAGCGCCATCCTACAATGAGCAGTTCTTC.

The chain combines TRBV6-2 or TRBV6-3 with TRBJ2-7; weak D call: TRBD1 (6 bases). Germline CDR1 reads MNHEY; CDR2 reads SVGEGT. V dropped 6 bases and J dropped 4 bases, with 13 bases sitting between them. This CDR3 spans 13 amino acids. The CDR3 region has the DNA TGTGCCAGCAGCCTCACAGGGAATTACGAGCAGTACTTC. Protein: CASSLTGNYEQYF.

This clone was seen only a few times. V usage is TRBV5-1 and J usage is TRBJ1-4; D gene ambiguous. CDR3 length equals 13 residues. V lost 4 bases to trimming and J lost 5 bases, with 9 bases between them. CDR1 SGHRS and CDR2 YFSETQ come from the germline V gene. CDR3 bases: TGCGCCAGCAGCCCCCAGTCGAATGAAAAACTGTTTTTT. Its translation is CASSPQSNEKLFF. Looking up the rest from reference TRBV5-1 and TRBJ1-4 gives the full variable domain: KAGVTQTPRYLIKTRGQQVTLSCSPISGHRSVSWYQQTPGQGLQFLFEYFSETQRNKGNFPGRFSGRQFSNSRSEMNVSTLELGDSALYLCASSPQSNEKLFFGSGTQLSVL.

The chain recombines TRBV9 with TRBJ2-3; D remains unclear. Germline V gene lookup returns CDR1 SGDLS and CDR2 YYNGEE. The germline V and J ends were trimmed by 4 bases and 0 bases, with 9 bases remaining between them. The CDR3 totals 14 residues. Here the CDR3 reads CASSTMTSTDTQYF. The CDR3 nucleotides read TGTGCCAGCAGCACAATGACTAGCACAGATACGCAGTATTTT.